The T cell receptor beta chain under discussion was sequenced for a study of tumor and adjacent non-tumor tissue in lung cancer. In the study overall: Histology: about 13 adenocarcinoma, a couple of squamous cell carcinoma, 1 small cell lung cancer. Aged roughly 30 to 76 years, patients included fewer than 11 men and about 5 women with stage I to III disease.

A remark on this clonotype: This sequence may be a read error, since a much larger clone differs from it by one base.

J lost 8 bases, V lost 5 bases, and 15 bases had no gene match. This CDR3 spans 15 amino acids. The germline V gene has CDR1 DFQATT and CDR2 SNEGSKA (reference sequence). A modified ARM-PCR protocol with three rounds of nested PCR amplified TCRbeta. One entry per CDR3 protein, called by TCRdb with MiXCR from the multiplex PCR reads. The table lists 100,000 to 150,000 distinct CDR3 sequences, 66% of them singletons. No cell sorting was done before RNA was extracted from the tissue. This receptor was taken from a man aged 25-45 years with non-small cell lung cancer. The sequenced material came from lung tumor tissue. The genes are TRBV20-1 and TRBJ2-1; 7 positions agree with TRBD2. The CDR3 loop reads CSAGIRRGCRDEQFF. CDR3 nucleotides: TGCAGTGCTGGGATTCGGCGGGGGTGCCGGGATGAGCAGTTCTTC.